The entry below describes one T cell receptor beta chain. Antigen: not known. This CDR3 is 15 amino acids long. V gave up 0 bases and J gave up 9 bases, with 15 bases separating them. Germline-derived CDR1 and CDR2 are PRHDT and FYEKMQ (reference sequence). This specimen comes from a study of OX40 agonist ivuxolimab in advanced cancers. In the study overall: A male proportion of under 90% was recorded, with mean age around 55 years and range roughly 23 to 79.

General study results and limits: Some patients who did not respond also had low normalized T-cell clonal expansion.

Assay: immunoSEQ multiplex PCR; the TCRdb copy retains only in-frame clones and omits some. The top ten clones hold 0.5% to 0.55% of a sample with about 79,000 clones, around 92% of them seen once. Blood got drawn at baseline, again on cycle 4 day 1, and then on cycle 7 day 1. This sequence was found in an adult with an advanced solid tumor such as melanoma, head and neck, liver or kidney cancer. The sequenced sample was CD4+ or CD8+ T cells sorted from blood, obtained in a trial of the OX40 agonist ivuxolimab. The chain joins TRBV13 to TRBJ1-5; D gene ambiguous. CDR3 residues: CASSLGRMEGRPQHF. Written as DNA, the CDR3 is TGTGCCAGCAGCTTAGGGCGGATGGAAGGGAGGCCCCAGCATTTT. The complete variable domain, with remaining parts taken from reference TRBV13 and TRBJ1-5, reads AAGVIQSPRHLIKEKRETATLKCYPIPRHDTVYWYQQGPGQDPQFLISFYEKMQSDKGSIPDRFSAQQFSDYHSELNMSSLELGDSALYFCASSLGRMEGRPQHFGDGTRLSIL.